This T cell receptor (beta chain) was retrieved from a study of T cell changes during pregnancy in multiple sclerosis. TCRdb keeps only in-frame clones here, not all; method: immunoSEQ multiplex PCR. The table records about 100,000 clones, 92% of them present only once. From germline, CDR1 is MNHEY and CDR2 SMNVEV (reference sequence). The V gene lost 5 bases and the J gene lost 3 bases, with 11 bases spanning the gap. The CDR3 spans 13 residues. The material sequenced was peripheral blood, taken after pregnancy. The source is a female donor with multiple sclerosis, enrolled in a pregnancy study. The rearrangement uses TRBV27 and TRBJ2-7, with D perhaps matching TRBD1 (5 bases). The CDR3 DNA sequence: TGTGCCAGCAGTCCAGACAGAAACTACGAGCAGTACTTC. Amino acid sequence: CASSPDRNYEQYF.